Listed here is a single TCR beta chain. Its cognate antigen is unknown. This specimen belongs to a study of neoadjuvant nivolumab and ipilimumab in lung cancer. Study information: Patients got nivolumab 3 mg/kg on days 1, 15 and 29; combination added ipilimumab 1 mg/kg day 1.

Sequencing was performed with immunoSEQ multiplex PCR; in TCRdb, only in-frame clones are kept and a portion is missing. The sample has thousands of clones; roughly 77% are singletons. This CDR3 contains 15 residues. The V end lost 6 bases, the J end lost 1 base, and 10 bases lay between the germline ends. In germline, CDR1 is SGHVS, CDR2 FQNEAQ. General study results and limits: Resected tumors had greater TCR richness and clonality than uninvolved lung. TCR clonality did not significantly correlate with pathologic tumor regression. Only two of four nivolumab-treated tumors gained richness and clonality by surgery.

The sequencing here drew on adjacent normal lung tissue, taken after neoadjuvant nivolumab, alone or with ipilimumab, at or shortly before surgery. This clonotype originated in an adult with non-small cell lung cancer. The chain employs TRBV7-8 and TRBJ2-6; maybe TRBD1 (5 bases). The CDR3, as DNA: TGTGCCAGCAGTTCAGGGAATTCTGGGGCCAACGTCCTGACTTTC. Protein sequence: CASSSGNSGANVLTF.